The clone carrying this T cell receptor beta chain has a single count. Other DNA sequences in the same sample also yield this CDR3. The CDR3 contains 13 residues. Looked up from germline, CDR1 is LNHDA and CDR2 is SQIVND (reference sequence). The ends lost 6 bases at V and 2 bases at J; junction bases unmatched: 1. This sample was included in a study of blood T cell repertoires in COVID-19. Turning to the study itself: The samples span acute and convalescent COVID-19 from the United States, Italy and Spain. Sources were T cells, B-cell-depleted T cells, or PBMCs; the material itself was cDNA or gDNA.

In the source study's methods: Reference gene primers were amplified, and this amplification served to estimate nucleated cell counts. Clones were sequenced by immunoSEQ multiplex PCR, and TCRdb holds only the in-frame ones, with some missing. That table furnishes V, J and clone size, whereas the DNA furnished D and trimming. This table holds about 180,000 clones, 80% to 90% found once. The sample taken for sequencing was peripheral blood. This sequence originates from a woman aged 45-59 years with acute or convalescent COVID-19. This chain connects TRBV19 to TRBJ2-7; TRBD2 matches at 10 bases. This CDR3 reads CASSTSGAYEQYF. CDR3 bases: TGTGCCAGTAGCACTAGCGGGGCCTACGAGCAGTACTTC.